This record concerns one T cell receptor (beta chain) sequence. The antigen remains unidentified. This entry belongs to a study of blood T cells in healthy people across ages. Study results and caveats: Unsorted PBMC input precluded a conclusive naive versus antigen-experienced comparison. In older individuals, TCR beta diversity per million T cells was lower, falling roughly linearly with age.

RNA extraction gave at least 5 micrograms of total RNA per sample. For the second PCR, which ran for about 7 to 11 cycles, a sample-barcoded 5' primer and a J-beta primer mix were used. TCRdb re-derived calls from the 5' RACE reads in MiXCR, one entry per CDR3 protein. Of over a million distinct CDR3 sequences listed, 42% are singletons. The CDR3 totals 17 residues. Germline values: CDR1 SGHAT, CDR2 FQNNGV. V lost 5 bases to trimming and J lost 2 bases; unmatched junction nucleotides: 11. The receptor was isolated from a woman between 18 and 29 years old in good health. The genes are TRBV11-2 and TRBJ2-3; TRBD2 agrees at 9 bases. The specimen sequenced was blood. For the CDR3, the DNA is TGTGCCAGCAGCCCTCTGGGGCTAGCGGGGCTCACAGATACGCAGTATTTT. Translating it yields CASSPLGLAGLTDTQYF.